Listed below are T cell receptor beta chains from one sample, sequenced in a study of T cell responses to AZD1222 COVID-19 vaccine. The protocol was immunoSEQ multiplex PCR, while the TCRdb copy is restricted to in-frame clones and leaves out a portion. This sample has 150,000 to 200,000 clones, with roughly 92% found just once. This specimen consisted of peripheral blood, obtained on day 0 of AZD1222 vaccination. The receptors stem from an adult in good health. CDR3s include the opening cysteine and the closing phenylalanine or tryptophan. Each record gives: clone size, J gene, V gene, D gene, CDR3 protein, CDR3 DNA. D genes are given only for firm matches. Expanded clones get a size class; other rows say once, few or many, or leave the size out.

NA | TRBJ2-5 | TRBV4-2 | TRBD2 | CASSQVLAAGVETQYF | TGTGCCAGCAGCCAAGTTTTAGCGGCGGGGGTAGAGACCCAGTACTTC
NA | TRBJ2-1 | TRBV9 | TRBD2 | CASSAAMGTIVNEQFF | TGTGCCAGCAGCGCTGCGATGGGGACTATAGTCAATGAGCAGTTCTTC
NA | TRBJ2-3 | TRBV4-1 | NA | CASSQVFVHTDTQYF | TGCGCCAGCAGCCAAGTTTTTGTCCACACAGATACGCAGTATTTT
once | TRBJ1-1 | TRBV15 | TRBD1 | CATSRPPAGGFTEAFF | TGTGCCACCAGCAGACCTCCGGCAGGGGGCTTTACTGAAGCTTTCTTT
NA | TRBJ2-7 | TRBV19 | TRBD1 | CASSNSRTGAYEQYF | TGTGCCAGTAGTAACTCTCGGACAGGGGCCTACGAGCAGTACTTC
NA | TRBJ2-2 | TRBV5-1 | NA | CASCWDPNTGELFF | TGCGCCAGCTGCTGGGACCCCAACACCGGGGAGCTGTTTTTT
NA | TRBJ2-1 | TRBV7-9 | NA | CASSLDGNEQFF | TGTGCCAGCAGCTTAGATGGGAATGAGCAGTTCTTC
NA | TRBJ1-5 | TRBV7-8 | NA | CASSLVGGATHF | TGTGCCAGCAGCTTAGTGGGGGGGGCGACGCATTTT
medium-sized | TRBJ1-6 | TRBV7-8 | TRBD1 | CASATGVSSPLHF | TGTGCCAGCGCCACAGGGGTGAGTTCACCCCTCCACTTT
NA | TRBJ1-2 | TRBV4-3 | NA | CASSQDSGALYGYTF | TGCGCCAGCAGCCAAGATTCAGGGGCCCTCTATGGCTACACCTTC
NA | TRBJ2-6 | TRBV19 | NA | CASSMGSGANVLTF | TGTGCCAGTAGTATGGGCTCTGGGGCCAACGTCCTGACTTTC
NA | TRBJ2-4 | TRBV28 | NA | CASSWESLAKNIQYF | TGTGCCAGCAGTTGGGAGTCTTTAGCCAAAAACATTCAGTACTTC
NA | TRBJ1-6 | TRBV9 | NA | CASSVGGENSPLHF | TGTGCCAGCAGCGTCGGGGGCGAAAATTCACCCCTCCACTTT
NA | TRBJ1-3 | TRBV12-3/TRBV12-4 | NA | CASRSGSTIYF | TGTGCCAGCAGGTCAGGGTCCACCATATATTTT
once | TRBJ2-4 | TRBV27 | NA | CASRELAAPSRAKNIQYF | TGTGCCAGCCGGGAGCTGGCCGCCCCCAGCAGGGCCAAAAACATTCAGTACTTC
NA | TRBJ1-2 | TRBV21-1 | NA | CASSPTGRGGYTF | TGTGCCAGCAGTCCGACAGGGAGGGGCGGCTACACCTTC
NA | TRBJ2-1 | TRBV6-6 | NA | CASSYSGPSSYNEQFF | TGTGCCAGCAGTTACTCTGGGCCATCCTCCTACAATGAGCAGTTCTTC
NA | TRBJ1-5 | TRBV19 | NA | CASSAQTGMGQPQHF | TGTGCCAGTAGTGCCCAAACAGGGATGGGTCAGCCCCAGCATTTT
NA | TRBJ2-2 | TRBV9 | NA | CASSLQGPNTGELFF | TGTGCCAGCAGTTTACAGGGCCCGAACACCGGGGAGCTGTTTTTT
NA | TRBJ1-2 | TRBV5-1 | TRBD1 | CASSSDRGNGYTF | TGCGCCAGCAGCTCGGACAGGGGAAACGGCTACACCTTC
many | TRBJ2-5 | TRBV5-1 | TRBD1 | CASTWTGAETQYF | TGCGCCAGCACCTGGACAGGGGCGGAGACCCAGTACTTC
few | TRBJ2-7 | TRBV6-1 | TRBD2 | CASSEALAGSYEQYF | TGTGCCAGCAGTGAAGCACTAGCGGGCTCCTACGAGCAGTACTTC
NA | TRBJ1-1 | TRBV2 | TRBD1 | CASINRGSGTEAFF | TGTGCCAGCATTAACAGGGGGAGTGGGACTGAAGCTTTCTTT
NA | TRBJ2-6 | TRBV3-1/TRBV3-2 | NA | CASSQSTGRSGANVLTF | TGTGCCAGCAGCCAAAGTACCGGGCGCTCTGGGGCCAACGTCCTGACTTTC
once | TRBJ2-7 | TRBV5-4 | NA | CASSLVPLGEQYF | TGTGCCAGCAGCTTGGTCCCGTTGGGCGAGCAGTACTTC
NA | TRBJ1-4 | TRBV7-9 | NA | CASSLGAGMLFF | TGTGCCAGCAGCTTGGGAGCAGGGATGCTGTTTTTT
NA | TRBJ1-1 | TRBV28 | NA | CASTGQTGAPDF | TGTGCCAGCACCGGGCAGACGGGGGCACCTGACTTT
NA | TRBJ2-3 | TRBV7-7 | TRBD2 | CASSLRAGGPTDTQYF | TGTGCTAGCAGTCTTAGAGCGGGGGGCCCCACAGATACGCAGTATTTT
NA | TRBJ1-2 | TRBV14 | TRBD1 | CASSPNRGYGYTF | TGTGCCAGCAGCCCGAACAGGGGCTATGGCTACACCTTC
NA | TRBJ1-3 | TRBV20-1 | NA | CSASWGPGNTIYF | TGCAGTGCTAGTTGGGGGCCGGGAAACACCATATATTTT
NA | TRBJ2-5 | TRBV4-2 | NA | CASSPQVVQETQYF | TGTGCCAGCAGCCCCCAAGTGGTCCAAGAGACCCAGTACTTC
NA | TRBJ1-1 | TRBV5-1 | NA | CASSPGGQAFF | TGCGCCAGCAGTCCCGGCGGGCAAGCTTTCTTT
NA | TRBJ1-2 | TRBV5-4 | NA | CASSPQSGVYTF | TGTGCCAGCAGCCCACAGTCTGGGGTCTACACCTTC
NA | TRBJ1-1 | TRBV2 | NA | CASRPQVTSTEAFF | TGTGCCAGCAGACCACAGGTGACGAGCACTGAAGCTTTCTTT
NA | TRBJ2-7 | TRBV5-1 | TRBD2 | CASSPRGGRGYEQYF | TGCGCCAGCAGCCCCCGGGGCGGGAGAGGATACGAGCAGTACTTC
NA | TRBJ1-1 | TRBV6-2/TRBV6-3 | NA | CASSYLARNTEAFF | TGTGCCAGCAGTTACCTGGCACGGAACACTGAAGCTTTCTTT
NA | TRBJ2-1 | TRBV6-1 | NA | CASSEALRLSYNEQFF | TGTGCCAGCAGTGAAGCGCTACGCCTCTCCTACAATGAGCAGTTCTTC
NA | TRBJ1-5 | TRBV7-8 | NA | CASSLVYGSNQPQHF | TGTGCCAGCAGCTTAGTATATGGAAGCAATCAGCCCCAGCATTTT
NA | TRBJ1-1 | TRBV7-2 | NA | CASSLAGRVGTEAFF | TGTGCCAGCAGCTTAGCGGGGAGGGTGGGCACTGAAGCTTTCTTT
once | TRBJ2-3 | TRBV19 | TRBD2 | CASSINLVLAGGPSATQYF | TGTGCCAGTAGTATAAACCTAGTTCTAGCGGGGGGGCCATCGGCTACGCAGTATTTT
NA | TRBJ1-6 | TRBV2 | NA | CASSEVVMLPLHF | TGTGCCAGCAGTGAAGTGGTCATGTTACCCCTCCACTTT
NA | TRBJ1-1 | TRBV5-1 | TRBD1 | CASSSQDPGQVMNTEAFF | TGCGCCAGCAGCTCACAGGATCCGGGACAGGTCATGAACACTGAAGCTTTCTTT
NA | TRBJ2-1 | TRBV6-6 | TRBD2 | CASSVLASAYNEQFF | TGTGCCAGCAGTGTACTAGCGTCCGCCTACAATGAGCAGTTCTTC
NA | TRBJ1-1 | TRBV29-1 | NA | CSVEWANTEAFF | TGCAGCGTTGAGTGGGCGAACACTGAAGCTTTCTTT
NA | TRBJ2-3 | TRBV2 | TRBD1 | CASSALGGQGADTQYF | TGTGCCAGCAGTGCCCTTGGGGGACAGGGGGCGGATACGCAGTATTTT
NA | TRBJ1-4 | TRBV19 | TRBD1 | CVSSRDSNEKLFF | TGTGTCAGTAGTCGGGACAGTAATGAAAAACTGTTTTTT